Sequencing of this TCR beta chain was carried out in a study of blood T cell repertoires in COVID-19. Across the whole study: There were acute and convalescent COVID-19 samples, and they came from the United States, Italy and Spain. Sources were T cells, B-cell-depleted T cells, or PBMCs; the material itself was cDNA or gDNA.

Per the study methods: Amplification of reference gene primers was used by the study to estimate nucleated cell counts. The data were produced by immunoSEQ multiplex PCR, yet TCRdb's version contains in-frame clones alone and is incomplete. V and J calls and clone size follow that table, whereas D and trimming were derived from the DNA. The table lists under 500,000 clones, 75% to 90% of them singletons. Trimming stripped 9 bases from V and 7 bases from J, with 13 bases between. Germline lookup yields CDR1 ENHRY and CDR2 SYGVKD. This CDR3 comprises 11 residues. Material: peripheral blood. The sequence came from a woman in her 30s with acute or convalescent COVID-19. The chain links TRBV10-3 to TRBJ2-7, with D possibly matching TRBD1 (6 bases). The CDR3 sequence is CAITQGLEQYF. Here the CDR3 DNA reads TGTGCCATAACCCAGGGGCTTGAGCAGTACTTC.